This T cell receptor (beta chain) was observed in a study of blood T cell repertoires in COVID-19. In the source study's methods: Counts of nucleated cells, estimated from reference gene primer amplification, were obtained. Sequenced by immunoSEQ multiplex PCR; TCRdb stores in-frame clones only, minus some. The V and J calls and clone size come from that table; D and trimming were worked out from the DNA. The table lists more than 70,000 clones, about 82% of them singletons. Trimming pared 7 bases from V and 8 bases from J, leaving 20 bases between. The germline V gene has CDR1 ENHRY and CDR2 SYGVKD. CDR3 size: 14 residues.

The clonotype was recovered from a woman older than 75 in a cohort sampled during active or convalescent COVID-19. This chain joins TRBV10-3 and TRBJ1-2; D possibly corresponds to TRBD1 (5 bases). The sequenced sample consisted of peripheral blood. The DNA of the CDR3 is TGTGCCATCACCGGAGGAGCGCCCGGGGGAGGCTACACCTTC. This translates into CAITGGAPGGGYTF.